A selection of T cell receptor beta chains follows, all from one sample in a study of T cell responses to AZD1222 COVID-19 vaccine. Using immunoSEQ multiplex PCR, the repertoire was profiled, and TCRdb retains in-frame clones only, with some absent. The sample comprises tens of thousands of clones, roughly 90% of which are singletons, and about 12% rests with the top ten. The material was peripheral blood, obtained 28 days after the second AZD1222 dose. Receptors were obtained from an adult who received the AZD1222 COVID-19 vaccine. Each CDR3 is given with its conserved first and last residue. Each record gives: CDR3 length, J gene, V gene, CDR3 protein.

len: 14; j_gene: TRBJ2-7; v_gene: TRBV15; CDR3aa: CATSSRGSSYEQYF
len: 17; j_gene: TRBJ2-5; v_gene: TRBV29-1; CDR3aa: CSVEGTTKGGLPETQYF
len: 15; j_gene: TRBJ1-6; v_gene: TRBV9; CDR3aa: CASSGQTGGNSPLHF
len: 14; j_gene: TRBJ2-7; v_gene: TRBV3-1/TRBV3-2; CDR3aa: CASSPTATSLAQYF
len: 14; j_gene: TRBJ2-7; v_gene: TRBV5-1; CDR3aa: CASSLGPGVYEQYF
len: 15; j_gene: TRBJ1-5; v_gene: TRBV7-9; CDR3aa: CASSLVGTGDQPQHF
len: 15; j_gene: TRBJ1-5; v_gene: TRBV6-6; CDR3aa: CASSYSLGANQPQHF
len: 13; j_gene: TRBJ2-2; v_gene: TRBV5-1; CDR3aa: CASSLVWAGELFF
len: 13; j_gene: TRBJ2-1; v_gene: TRBV19; CDR3aa: CASSTVQGSEQFF
len: 16; j_gene: TRBJ1-5; v_gene: TRBV5-1; CDR3aa: CASSLEGGAGNQPQHF
len: 16; j_gene: TRBJ1-3; v_gene: TRBV6-5; CDR3aa: CASSYEGMSSGNTIYF
len: 15; j_gene: TRBJ2-7; v_gene: TRBV28; CDR3aa: CASSSTLADRYEQYF
len: 13; j_gene: TRBJ2-3; v_gene: TRBV5-8; CDR3aa: CASSLEAGDTQYF
len: 11; j_gene: TRBJ1-2; v_gene: TRBV6-5; CDR3aa: CASSSSYGYTF
len: 12; j_gene: TRBJ2-4; v_gene: TRBV2; CDR3aa: CASGVAKNIQYF
len: 14; j_gene: TRBJ2-5; v_gene: TRBV3-1/TRBV3-2; CDR3aa: CASSQGQGRETQYF
len: 13; j_gene: TRBJ1-4; v_gene: TRBV28; CDR3aa: CASSLGDRAKLFF
len: 14; j_gene: TRBJ2-5; v_gene: TRBV19; CDR3aa: CASSIGVGGETQYF
len: 13; j_gene: TRBJ2-1; v_gene: TRBV15; CDR3aa: CATRVFSGGEQFF
len: 17; j_gene: TRBJ1-2; v_gene: TRBV4-3; CDR3aa: CASSPGTSGQSRYGYTF
len: 16; j_gene: TRBJ2-5; v_gene: TRBV9; CDR3aa: CASSVGAGGPTETQYF
len: 17; j_gene: TRBJ2-2; v_gene: TRBV30; CDR3aa: CAWSVLLAGINTGELFF
len: 13; j_gene: TRBJ1-2; v_gene: TRBV2; CDR3aa: CASPPGEGYGYTF
len: 16; j_gene: TRBJ2-5; v_gene: TRBV29-1; CDR3aa: CSVDGEGQGATGTQYF
len: 13; j_gene: TRBJ1-2; v_gene: TRBV28; CDR3aa: CASSGDGGLGYTF
len: 14; j_gene: TRBJ1-1; v_gene: TRBV4-3; CDR3aa: CASSQDPRSTEAFF
len: 14; j_gene: TRBJ1-1; v_gene: TRBV6-2/TRBV6-3; CDR3aa: CASSSTGGAGPSFF
len: 15; j_gene: TRBJ1-2; v_gene: TRBV7-9; CDR3aa: CASSYGDNREGGYTF
len: 12; j_gene: TRBJ1-2; v_gene: TRBV30; CDR3aa: CAWSVGGYGYTF
len: 16; j_gene: TRBJ2-5; v_gene: TRBV3-1/TRBV3-2; CDR3aa: CASSQDGTLLGETQYF
len: 15; j_gene: TRBJ2-7; v_gene: TRBV2; CDR3aa: CASSEGSGGSYEQYF
len: 15; j_gene: TRBJ1-1; v_gene: TRBV18; CDR3aa: CASSPRWGVNTEAFF
len: 14; j_gene: TRBJ1-6; v_gene: TRBV4-3; CDR3aa: CASSQDRSNSPLHF
len: 11; j_gene: TRBJ2-5; v_gene: TRBV3-1/TRBV3-2; CDR3aa: CASSLGETQYF
len: 15; j_gene: TRBJ1-2; v_gene: TRBV2; CDR3aa: CASSNGQGNNYGYTF
len: 13; j_gene: TRBJ1-2; v_gene: TRBV2; CDR3aa: CASTIQGNYGYTF
len: 12; j_gene: TRBJ2-1; v_gene: TRBV19; CDR3aa: CASRGGYNEQFF
len: 13; j_gene: TRBJ2-7; v_gene: TRBV7-9; CDR3aa: CASSLVASYEQYF